The clone carrying this T cell receptor beta chain appeared many times. Diagnosis used clinical symptoms, serum thyroxine, TRAb, thyroid ultrasound and orbital computed tomography. The source of the PBMCs was 10 ml of fresh peripheral blood. The data derive from a study of Graves' ophthalmopathy and Graves' hyperthyroidism. The CDR3 contains 15 residues. The V gene lost 3 bases and the J gene lost 4 bases, with 13 bases spanning the gap. Researchers took RNA transcripts and amplified TCR beta CDR3 regions from them. In the first round, RT-PCR was carried out with HTBI primers, and a multiplex PCR formed the second round. MiXCR, run by TCRdb on the multiplex PCR reads, gives a single entry per CDR3 protein. The data show some 150,000 distinct CDR3 sequences, with 39% seen just once and roughly 9% held by the top ten.

The sample consisted of peripheral blood. The chain combines TRBV12-3 or TRBV12-4 with TRBJ1-5; D is uncertain. This TCR came from a man aged 25-45 years with Graves' ophthalmopathy. CDR3 region: CASSFSHGLNQPQHF. The CDR3, as DNA: TGTGCCAGCAGTTTTTCCCATGGGTTGAATCAGCCCCAGCATTTT.